A selection of T cell receptor beta chains follows, all from one sample in a study of cytomegalovirus exposure and HLA in healthy donors. Assay used: immunoSEQ multiplex PCR; TCRdb lists only in-frame clones, some missing. In the table there are roughly 97,000 clones, about 80% of which are singletons. Sequencing was carried out using PBMCs. Receptor source: a man between 60 and 75 years old in good health and CMV-seropositive. The CDR3 runs from the conserved cysteine through the conserved F or W. A D gene is named only where the DNA matches it firmly. Expanded clones are given a class, and other clones once, few, many or no size at all.

clone_size,v_call,d_call,j_call,cdr3_nt,cdr3_aa
once,TRBV7-7,TRBD2,TRBJ2-1,TGTGCCAGCAGCCCGACTAGCGGGGGACCTAATGAGCAGTTCTTC,CASSPTSGGPNEQFF
.,TRBV5-5,.,TRBJ1-5,TGTGCCAGCAGCTTAGAGATATATAGCAATCAGCCCCAGCATTTT,CASSLEIYSNQPQHF
.,TRBV5-1,.,TRBJ1-1,TGTGCCAGCAGCTGGCAGGATCTGAACACTGAAGCTTTCTTT,CASSWQDLNTEAFF
.,TRBV7-6,.,TRBJ2-5,TGTGCCAGCAGCTTAGACGGAGAGACCCAGTACTTC,CASSLDGETQYF
.,TRBV5-6,.,TRBJ2-5,TGTGCCAGCAGCTGGGGGCAGGGTTGGGAAGAGACCCAGTACTTC,CASSWGQGWEETQYF
.,TRBV7-6,TRBD1,TRBJ2-1,TGTGCCAGCAGCGGACGGACAGGCTTGAGGGAACCGTTCTTC,CASSGRTGLREPFF
.,TRBV11-1,TRBD2,TRBJ2-1,TGTGCCAGCAGCTTTCTAGCGGGGGCTTTAAATGAGCAGTTCTTC,CASSFLAGALNEQFF
few,TRBV6-1,TRBD1,TRBJ1-5,TGTGCCAGCAGCGAGGGACAGAGTCATCAGCCCCAGCATTTT,CASSEGQSHQPQHF
.,TRBV5-1,.,TRBJ2-7,TGCGCCAGCAGCTTGGTAGGAGGGATCGAGCAGTACTTC,CASSLVGGIEQYF
.,TRBV18,TRBD2,TRBJ2-3,TGTGCCAGCTCAAGGACTAGCGGGGGGCCGGGGGACACAGATACGCAGTATTTT,CASSRTSGGPGDTDTQYF
.,TRBV5-6,TRBD2,TRBJ2-1,TGTGCCAGCAGCTTGGGGCTAGCGGGGGCCCTTTCCTACAATGAGCAGTTCTTC,CASSLGLAGALSYNEQFF
.,TRBV7-9,.,TRBJ2-5,TGTGCCAGCAGCTTGTCTGAGACCCAGTACTTC,CASSLSETQYF
.,TRBV5-1,TRBD1,TRBJ1-1,TGCGCCAGCAGCTTGGACACAGGGGGGACTGAAGCTTTCTTT,CASSLDTGGTEAFF
.,TRBV27,.,TRBJ1-2,TGTGCCAGCACCACTTTGGGGGGAAGGCTCCATGGCTACACCTTC,CASTTLGGRLHGYTF
.,TRBV19,.,TRBJ2-5,TGTGCCAGTAGTATAGAGCCGTTCGGGGAGACCCAGTACTTC,CASSIEPFGETQYF
few,TRBV5-6,.,TRBJ2-1,TGTGCCAGCAGCCAGACAATTAGCTCCTACAATGAGCAGTTCTTC,CASSQTISSYNEQFF
.,TRBV7-2,TRBD1,TRBJ1-4,TGTGCCAGCAGTACGACAGGGGAGGAACTGTTTTTT,CASSTTGEELFF
.,TRBV6-5,.,TRBJ1-4,TGTGCCAGCGGGAGGGGGACAACTAATGAAAAACTGTTTTTT,CASGRGTTNEKLFF
.,TRBV6-4,.,TRBJ1-1,TGTGCCAGCTCCGATCAGGGAGGGGTAGGGACTGAAGCTTTCTTT,CASSDQGGVGTEAFF
.,TRBV6-6,TRBD1,TRBJ1-6,TGTGCCAGCAGTCACGGACAGGCCGAGCGGTCACCCCTCCACTTT,CASSHGQAERSPLHF
.,TRBV5-1,TRBD1,TRBJ1-4,TGCGCCAGCAGCGCTTACGGGACAGCCGCAACTAATGAAAAACTGTTTTTT,CASSAYGTAATNEKLFF
few,TRBV4-2,TRBD1,TRBJ1-4,TGTGCCAGCAGCCCGACAGGGGCAACTAATGAAAAACTGTTTTTT,CASSPTGATNEKLFF
.,TRBV6-6,.,TRBJ2-5,TGTGCCAGCAGTTACCCCCCCCGGGGAGAGACCCAGTACTTC,CASSYPPRGETQYF
few,TRBV9,TRBD1,TRBJ2-5,TGTGCCAGCAGCGTCAGGGACAGCCTCCGAGAGACCCAGTACTTC,CASSVRDSLRETQYF
.,TRBV29-1,.,TRBJ2-7,TGCAGCGTTGAAGATCAATCCCGGACGGGAGAGCAGTACTTC,CSVEDQSRTGEQYF
.,TRBV7-8,TRBD1,TRBJ1-1,TGTGCCAGCAGCTTGGGCCTACAGGGGTTCCAAGCTGAAGCTTTCTTT,CASSLGLQGFQAEAFF
.,TRBV18,TRBD1,TRBJ2-3,TGTGCCAGCTCACCCCAGGGGACAGGCCGCACAGATACGCAGTATTTT,CASSPQGTGRTDTQYF
once,TRBV9,.,TRBJ1-1,TGTGCCAGCAGCGGTGGGCCGGGGTTGACTGAAGCTTTCTTT,CASSGGPGLTEAFF
.,TRBV5-4,TRBD1,TRBJ1-2,TGTGCCAGCAGCCCGGACAGGCACTATGGCTACACCTTC,CASSPDRHYGYTF
few,TRBV28,.,TRBJ2-1,TGTGCCAGCAGTTTACGCCTAGCCCTATACAATGAGCAGTTCTTC,CASSLRLALYNEQFF
.,TRBV4-2,TRBD1,TRBJ2-7,TGTGCCAGCAGCCAAGAAGGCGGGGCCTCAGGGGGCTACTACGAGCAGTACTTC,CASSQEGGASGGYYEQYF
.,TRBV6-1,TRBD1,TRBJ2-7,TGTGCCAGCAGTGGAAAGGGGACAGGGTTCTACGAGCAGTACTTC,CASSGKGTGFYEQYF
.,TRBV10-3,TRBD1,TRBJ1-1,TGTGCCATCACCCGGGGACAGGGGGACACTGAAGCTTTCTTT,CAITRGQGDTEAFF
.,TRBV7-3,.,TRBJ1-2,TGTGCCAGCAGCTTAAAGCCCGGGGACTATGGCTACACCTTC,CASSLKPGDYGYTF
.,TRBV6-1,.,TRBJ2-3,TGTGCCAGCAGTAACGCGGGGGATACGCAGTATTTT,CASSNAGDTQYF
.,TRBV11-2,TRBD2,TRBJ2-1,TGTGCCAGCAGCGGGGAGGGGTACGGGGATGAGCAGTTCTTC,CASSGEGYGDEQFF
.,TRBV5-1,TRBD2,TRBJ2-5,TGCGCCAGCAGCTTAGGCGGGGGAAGTCGAGAGACCCAGTACTTC,CASSLGGGSRETQYF
.,TRBV9,TRBD2,TRBJ2-3,TGTGCCACCTCGACTAGCGCTAGCACAGATACGCAGTATTTT,CATSTSASTDTQYF
.,TRBV19,TRBD1,TRBJ2-3,TGTGCCAGTAGTACCGGACAGGGACACACAGATACGCAGTATTTT,CASSTGQGHTDTQYF
.,TRBV19,TRBD2,TRBJ2-1,TGTGCCAGTAGTTTTGGGGGACTAGCGGGGAGCAATGAGCAGTTCTTC,CASSFGGLAGSNEQFF
.,TRBV2,.,TRBJ2-2,TGTGCCAGCAGTGCCCGGGGGAGGAGTAAGAACACCGGGGAGCTGTTTTTT,CASSARGRSKNTGELFF